This T cell receptor beta chain was obtained from a study of blood T cell repertoires in COVID-19. Overall study: From T cells, B-cell-depleted T cells, or PBMCs came the material, which was cDNA or gDNA.

Germline CDR1 KGHSH, CDR2 LQKENI. The CDR3 loop spans 16 amino acids. The V end lost 8 bases, the J end lost 0 bases, and 16 bases lay between the germline ends. Profiling relied on immunoSEQ multiplex PCR, and the TCRdb table lists in-frame clones only, not all of them. The repertoire holds some 48,000 clones, with under 90% as singletons. J is TRBJ2-2 and V is TRBV18; unclear D gene. The sample taken for sequencing was peripheral blood. This receptor was taken from an older woman with acute or convalescent COVID-19. CDR3 in amino acids: CASPKADTANTGELFF. The CDR3 bases are TGTGCCAGCCCGAAAGCAGACACGGCGAACACCGGGGAGCTGTTTTTT.